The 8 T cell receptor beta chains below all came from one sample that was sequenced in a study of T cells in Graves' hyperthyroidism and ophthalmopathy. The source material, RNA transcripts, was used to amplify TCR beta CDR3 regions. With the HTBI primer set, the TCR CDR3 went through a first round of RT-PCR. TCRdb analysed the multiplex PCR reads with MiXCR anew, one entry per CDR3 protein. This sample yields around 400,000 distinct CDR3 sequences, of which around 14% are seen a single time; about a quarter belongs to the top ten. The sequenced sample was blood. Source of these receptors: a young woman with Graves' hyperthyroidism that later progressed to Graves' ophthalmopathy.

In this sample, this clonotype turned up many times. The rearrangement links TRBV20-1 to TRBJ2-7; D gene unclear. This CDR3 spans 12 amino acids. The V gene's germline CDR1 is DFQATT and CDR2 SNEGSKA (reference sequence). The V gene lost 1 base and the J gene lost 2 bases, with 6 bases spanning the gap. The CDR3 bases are TGCAGTGCTAGAGTCAGCGCCTACGAGCAGTACTTC. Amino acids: CSARVSAYEQYF.

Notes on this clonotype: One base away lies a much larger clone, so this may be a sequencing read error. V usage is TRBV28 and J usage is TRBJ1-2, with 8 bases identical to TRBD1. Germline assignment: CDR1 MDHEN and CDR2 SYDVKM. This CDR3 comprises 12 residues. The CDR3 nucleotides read TGTGCCAGCAGTTCAGGGGGCCAGGGCTACATCTTC. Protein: CASSSGGQGYIF.

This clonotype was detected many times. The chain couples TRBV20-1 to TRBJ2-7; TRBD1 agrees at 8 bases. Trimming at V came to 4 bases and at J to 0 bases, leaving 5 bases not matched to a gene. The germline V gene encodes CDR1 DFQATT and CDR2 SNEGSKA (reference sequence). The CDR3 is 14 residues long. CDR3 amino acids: CSATRDRSSYEQYF. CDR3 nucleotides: TGCAGTGCTACCCGGGACAGGAGCTCCTACGAGCAGTACTTC.

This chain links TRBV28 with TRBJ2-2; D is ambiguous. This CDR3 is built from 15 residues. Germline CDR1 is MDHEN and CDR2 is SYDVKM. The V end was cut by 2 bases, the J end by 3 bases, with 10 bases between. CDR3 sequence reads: CASSLKAPYTGELFF. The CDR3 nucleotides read TGTGCCAGCAGTTTAAAGGCCCCTTACACCGGGGAGCTGTTTTTT. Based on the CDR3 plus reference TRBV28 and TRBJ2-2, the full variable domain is DVKVTQSSRYLVKRTGEKVFLECVQDMDHENMFWYRQDPGLGLRLIYFSYDVKMKEKGDIPEGYSVSREKKERFSLILESASTNQTSMYLCASSLKAPYTGELFFGEGSRLTVL.

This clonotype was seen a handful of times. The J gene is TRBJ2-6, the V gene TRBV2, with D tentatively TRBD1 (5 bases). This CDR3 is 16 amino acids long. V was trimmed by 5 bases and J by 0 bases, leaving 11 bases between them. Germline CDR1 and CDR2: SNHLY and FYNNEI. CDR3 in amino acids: CASSQQAISGANVLTF. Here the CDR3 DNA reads TGTGCCAGCAGTCAACAGGCGATCTCTGGGGCCAACGTCCTGACTTTC.

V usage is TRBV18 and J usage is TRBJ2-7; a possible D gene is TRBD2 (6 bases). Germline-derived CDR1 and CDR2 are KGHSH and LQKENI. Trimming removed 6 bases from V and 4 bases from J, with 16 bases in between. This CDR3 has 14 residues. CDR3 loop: CASSLTGDRYEQYF. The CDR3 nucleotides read TGTGCCAGCTCCCTGACGGGGGATCGGTACGAGCAGTACTTC.

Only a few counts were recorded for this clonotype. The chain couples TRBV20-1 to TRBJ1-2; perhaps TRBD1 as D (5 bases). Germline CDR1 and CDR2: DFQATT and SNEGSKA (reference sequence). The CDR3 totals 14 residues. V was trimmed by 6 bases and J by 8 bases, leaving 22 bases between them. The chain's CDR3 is CSADPSLPEGGYTF. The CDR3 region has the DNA TGCAGTGCGGATCCAAGTCTTCCGGAGGGGGGCTACACCTTC.

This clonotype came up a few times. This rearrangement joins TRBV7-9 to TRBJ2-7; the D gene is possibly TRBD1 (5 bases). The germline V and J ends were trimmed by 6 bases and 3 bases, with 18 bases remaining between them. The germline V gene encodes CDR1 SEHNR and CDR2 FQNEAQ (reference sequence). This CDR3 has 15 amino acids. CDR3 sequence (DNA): TGTGCCAGCAGGACCCTGGACAAGCCTTTCTACGAGCAGTACTTC. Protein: CASRTLDKPFYEQYF.